These T cell receptor beta chains were read from a single sample in a study of blood T cell repertoires in COVID-19. Produced via immunoSEQ multiplex PCR; TCRdb's table is partial and in-frame only. Here the sample spans 25,000 to 35,000 clones, about two thirds being singletons. Sequenced: peripheral blood. These receptors came from a human donor in a cohort sampled during active COVID-19. Both conserved end residues are part of each CDR3. Each record gives: J gene, V gene, CDR3 length, D gene, clone size, CDR3 DNA, CDR3 protein. The D gene is left open where the match is weak. Clone size is not always given. Where it is, it says once, few, many or a class for expanded clones.

j_gene: TRBJ2-3
v_gene: TRBV15
len: 17
d_gene: NA
abundance: NA
CDR3nt: TGTGCCACCAGCAGAGATAGTTACGGCGGAAGCACAGATACGCAGTATTTT
CDR3aa: CATSRDSYGGSTDTQYF

j_gene: TRBJ2-5
v_gene: TRBV7-2
len: 13
d_gene: TRBD1
abundance: NA
CDR3nt: TGTGCCAGCAGCCCGGACAGGGGGGAGACCCAGTACTTC
CDR3aa: CASSPDRGETQYF

j_gene: TRBJ2-3
v_gene: TRBV7-9
len: 16
d_gene: NA
abundance: NA
CDR3nt: TGTGCCAGCAGCTTATTCGGGGGAGGACGCACAGATACGCAGTATTTT
CDR3aa: CASSLFGGGRTDTQYF

j_gene: TRBJ1-4
v_gene: TRBV14
len: 12
d_gene: TRBD1
abundance: NA
CDR3nt: TGTGCCAGCTGCTGGGACAGGGAAAAACTGTTTTTT
CDR3aa: CASCWDREKLFF

j_gene: TRBJ2-5
v_gene: TRBV2
len: 15
d_gene: TRBD2
abundance: NA
CDR3nt: TGTGCCAGCAGGAGCAGGACTAGCGGGGGCGAGACCCAGTACTTC
CDR3aa: CASRSRTSGGETQYF

j_gene: TRBJ2-1
v_gene: TRBV2
len: 15
d_gene: NA
abundance: NA
CDR3nt: TGTGCCAGCAGTCCGGGAGCCCCCCTCTACAATGAGCAGTTCTTC
CDR3aa: CASSPGAPLYNEQFF

j_gene: TRBJ1-2
v_gene: TRBV24-1
len: 13
d_gene: NA
abundance: NA
CDR3nt: TGTGCCACCAGTGATGTCAGGGGCTATGGCTACACCTTC
CDR3aa: CATSDVRGYGYTF

j_gene: TRBJ2-7
v_gene: TRBV3-1/TRBV3-2
len: 13
d_gene: NA
abundance: NA
CDR3nt: TGTGCCAGCAGCCAAGGACAGTCCTACGAGCAGTACTTC
CDR3aa: CASSQGQSYEQYF

j_gene: TRBJ1-4
v_gene: TRBV7-9
len: 14
d_gene: TRBD1
abundance: NA
CDR3nt: TGTGCCAGCAGTCAGGGGGCGCAGGATGAAAAACTGTTTTTT
CDR3aa: CASSQGAQDEKLFF

j_gene: TRBJ2-3
v_gene: TRBV6-2/TRBV6-3
len: 13
d_gene: TRBD2
abundance: few
CDR3nt: TGTGCCAGCAGCAGCGGGAGAGCAGATACGCAGTATTTT
CDR3aa: CASSSGRADTQYF

j_gene: TRBJ1-3
v_gene: TRBV30
len: 12
d_gene: NA
abundance: NA
CDR3nt: TGTGCCTGGACTAGCTCTGGAAACACCATATATTTT
CDR3aa: CAWTSSGNTIYF

j_gene: TRBJ2-7
v_gene: TRBV6-5
len: 15
d_gene: NA
abundance: NA
CDR3nt: TGTGCCAGCAGTTACGCAGGAGACAGCTCCTACGAGCAGTACTTC
CDR3aa: CASSYAGDSSYEQYF

j_gene: TRBJ1-6
v_gene: TRBV18
len: 13
d_gene: NA
abundance: NA
CDR3nt: TGTGCCAGCCGGGGGGACGGCAATTCACCCCTCCACTTT
CDR3aa: CASRGDGNSPLHF

j_gene: TRBJ1-1
v_gene: TRBV7-3
len: 13
d_gene: NA
abundance: NA
CDR3nt: TGTGCCAGCAGCCTTGCTATGAACACTGAAGCTTTCTTT
CDR3aa: CASSLAMNTEAFF

j_gene: TRBJ1-3
v_gene: TRBV4-2
len: 16
d_gene: NA
abundance: NA
CDR3nt: TGTGCCAGCAGCCAAGATCCCGGGACTTCTGGAAACACCATATATTTT
CDR3aa: CASSQDPGTSGNTIYF

j_gene: TRBJ2-5
v_gene: TRBV5-1
len: 16
d_gene: TRBD1
abundance: NA
CDR3nt: TGCGCCAGCAGCCAAAGACAGGGCCTGAGACAAGAGACCCAGTACTTC
CDR3aa: CASSQRQGLRQETQYF

j_gene: TRBJ1-2
v_gene: TRBV3-1/TRBV3-2
len: 15
d_gene: TRBD1
abundance: NA
CDR3nt: TGTGCCAGCAGCCGAGGACAGGGGGCAGGGTATGGCTACACCTTC
CDR3aa: CASSRGQGAGYGYTF

j_gene: TRBJ1-5
v_gene: TRBV7-8
len: 15
d_gene: NA
abundance: NA
CDR3nt: TGTGCCAGCAGCTTAAGTACTGGTAGCAATCAGCCCCAGCATTTT
CDR3aa: CASSLSTGSNQPQHF

j_gene: TRBJ2-5
v_gene: TRBV7-9
len: 14
d_gene: NA
abundance: NA
CDR3nt: TGTGCCAGCAGCTTAGCACAGGTATTCGAGACCCAGTACTTC
CDR3aa: CASSLAQVFETQYF

j_gene: TRBJ2-7
v_gene: TRBV4-1
len: 15
d_gene: TRBD1
abundance: NA
CDR3nt: TGCGCCAGCAGCCAGGACGGGCAGGGGGTAGGTGAGCAGTACTTC
CDR3aa: CASSQDGQGVGEQYF

j_gene: TRBJ2-2
v_gene: TRBV29-1
len: 14
d_gene: TRBD2
abundance: medium-sized
CDR3nt: TGCAGCCTCCGACTAGCGGGAGACACCGGGGAGCTGTTTTTT
CDR3aa: CSLRLAGDTGELFF

j_gene: TRBJ2-7
v_gene: TRBV7-2
len: 14
d_gene: NA
abundance: NA
CDR3nt: TGTGCCAGCAGCTTAGCGGACTTATCCTACGAGCAGTACTTC
CDR3aa: CASSLADLSYEQYF

j_gene: TRBJ1-3
v_gene: TRBV6-5
len: 14
d_gene: NA
abundance: NA
CDR3nt: TGTGCCAGCACCCACACCGAGGGCGGAAACACCATATATTTT
CDR3aa: CASTHTEGGNTIYF

j_gene: TRBJ1-2
v_gene: TRBV6-2/TRBV6-3
len: 12
d_gene: TRBD1
abundance: NA
CDR3nt: TGTGCCAGCAGTGAGGGACAGGGGAAGCCCACCTTC
CDR3aa: CASSEGQGKPTF

j_gene: TRBJ2-7
v_gene: TRBV2
len: 11
d_gene: NA
abundance: NA
CDR3nt: TGTGCCAGCCGTGAGTACTACGAGCAGTACTTC
CDR3aa: CASREYYEQYF

j_gene: TRBJ2-7
v_gene: TRBV5-4
len: 13
d_gene: TRBD1
abundance: NA
CDR3nt: TGTGCCAGCAGTGGACAGGGAATCCACGAGCAGTACTTC
CDR3aa: CASSGQGIHEQYF

j_gene: TRBJ2-1
v_gene: TRBV5-1
len: 15
d_gene: NA
abundance: NA
CDR3nt: TGCGCCAGCAGCCCCATTACGGGGACCTACAATGAGCAGTTCTTC
CDR3aa: CASSPITGTYNEQFF

j_gene: TRBJ1-1
v_gene: TRBV14
len: 15
d_gene: TRBD1
abundance: few
CDR3nt: TGTGCCAGCAGCCCGTACAGGGGAGACAACACTGAAGCTTTCTTT
CDR3aa: CASSPYRGDNTEAFF

j_gene: TRBJ2-7
v_gene: TRBV7-8
len: 13
d_gene: NA
abundance: NA
CDR3nt: TGTGCCAGCAGCTCCAGGGCATCCTACGAGCAGTACTTC
CDR3aa: CASSSRASYEQYF

j_gene: TRBJ2-6
v_gene: TRBV28
len: 16
d_gene: NA
abundance: NA
CDR3nt: TGTGCCAGCAGCCCCCAGGGGGGCTCTGGGGCCAACGTCCTGACTTTC
CDR3aa: CASSPQGGSGANVLTF

j_gene: TRBJ2-5
v_gene: TRBV5-4
len: 15
d_gene: TRBD1
abundance: few
CDR3nt: TGTGCCAGCAGCTTGGACGGACAGGTCCAAGAGACCCAGTACTTC
CDR3aa: CASSLDGQVQETQYF

j_gene: TRBJ2-1
v_gene: TRBV15
len: 16
d_gene: TRBD2
abundance: NA
CDR3nt: TGTGCCACCAGCAGAGATTTACGGGGGGTCTACAATGAGCAGTTCTTC
CDR3aa: CATSRDLRGVYNEQFF

j_gene: TRBJ1-1
v_gene: TRBV10-3
len: 17
d_gene: NA
abundance: NA
CDR3nt: TGTGCCATCAGTTCCACAGCTTCCCGGAACTTTAACACTGAAGCTTTCTTT
CDR3aa: CAISSTASRNFNTEAFF

j_gene: TRBJ2-5
v_gene: TRBV9
len: 16
d_gene: TRBD2
abundance: NA
CDR3nt: TGTGCCAGCAGCTCCTACCCAACTAGCGGGCAAGAGACCCAGTACTTC
CDR3aa: CASSSYPTSGQETQYF

j_gene: TRBJ2-7
v_gene: TRBV28
len: 11
d_gene: NA
abundance: NA
CDR3nt: TGTGCCAGCAGTTTAGGGCAAGAGCAGTACTTC
CDR3aa: CASSLGQEQYF

j_gene: TRBJ1-5
v_gene: TRBV7-8
len: 16
d_gene: TRBD1
abundance: NA
CDR3nt: TGTGCCAGCAGCCCGAGGACAGGGGGCGGCAATCAGCCCCAGCATTTT
CDR3aa: CASSPRTGGGNQPQHF

j_gene: TRBJ1-2
v_gene: TRBV5-1
len: 15
d_gene: NA
abundance: many
CDR3nt: TGCGCCAGCAGCCTGGGAGTTCGGGGGAGTTATGGCTACACCTTC
CDR3aa: CASSLGVRGSYGYTF

j_gene: TRBJ1-2
v_gene: TRBV4-3
len: 14
d_gene: NA
abundance: NA
CDR3nt: TGCGCCAGCAGCCAATCCGGGACTAACTATGGCTACACCTTC
CDR3aa: CASSQSGTNYGYTF

j_gene: TRBJ2-3
v_gene: TRBV2
len: 14
d_gene: TRBD2
abundance: NA
CDR3nt: TGTGCCAGCTACTGGACTAGCCCAACAGATACGCAGTATTTT
CDR3aa: CASYWTSPTDTQYF

j_gene: TRBJ2-3
v_gene: TRBV7-3
len: 16
d_gene: NA
abundance: NA
CDR3nt: TGTGCCAGCAGCGCCGCTTCGTGGAAAAGCGCAGATACGCAGTATTTT
CDR3aa: CASSAASWKSADTQYF

j_gene: TRBJ1-2
v_gene: TRBV6-5
len: 14
d_gene: TRBD1
abundance: once
CDR3nt: TGTGCCAGCAGAATAGGACAGGCCTCTGGTGGCTACACCTTC
CDR3aa: CASRIGQASGGYTF

j_gene: TRBJ2-5
v_gene: TRBV7-2
len: 14
d_gene: NA
abundance: many
CDR3nt: TGTGCCAGCAGCTTAAACACAATCCAAGAGACCCAGTACTTC
CDR3aa: CASSLNTIQETQYF

j_gene: TRBJ1-5
v_gene: TRBV5-6
len: 14
d_gene: TRBD1
abundance: NA
CDR3nt: TGTGCCAGCAGCCTTGGACAGGCAAATCAGCCCCAGCATTTT
CDR3aa: CASSLGQANQPQHF

j_gene: TRBJ2-6
v_gene: TRBV7-3
len: 15
d_gene: NA
abundance: NA
CDR3nt: TGTGCCAGCAGCTCAGGGACTTCTGGGGCCAACGTCCTGACTTTC
CDR3aa: CASSSGTSGANVLTF

j_gene: TRBJ2-7
v_gene: TRBV5-1
len: 13
d_gene: NA
abundance: NA
CDR3nt: TGCGCCAGCAGCCCCCCTGCGGGCCACGAGCAGTACTTC
CDR3aa: CASSPPAGHEQYF

j_gene: TRBJ2-7
v_gene: TRBV9
len: 14
d_gene: NA
abundance: many
CDR3nt: TGTGCCAGCAGCGTAGACAACAGGGCCTACGAGCAGTACTTC
CDR3aa: CASSVDNRAYEQYF

j_gene: TRBJ2-7
v_gene: TRBV11-3
len: 15
d_gene: TRBD1
abundance: NA
CDR3nt: TGTGCCAGCAGCCGCGGGACAGGGAGCTCCTACGAGCAGTACTTC
CDR3aa: CASSRGTGSSYEQYF

j_gene: TRBJ1-2
v_gene: TRBV19
len: 13
d_gene: NA
abundance: NA
CDR3nt: TGTGCCAGTAGTATATTGTACGGCGGTGGCTACACCTTC
CDR3aa: CASSILYGGGYTF

j_gene: TRBJ1-6
v_gene: TRBV11-3
len: 14
d_gene: NA
abundance: NA
CDR3nt: TGTGCCAGCAGCCCCCGTGCAGTAAATTCACCCCTCCACTTT
CDR3aa: CASSPRAVNSPLHF

j_gene: TRBJ2-3
v_gene: TRBV24-1
len: 17
d_gene: TRBD2
abundance: NA
CDR3nt: TGTGCCACCAGTGATTTGGGTAGCGGGAGAAGCACAGATACGCAGTATTTT
CDR3aa: CATSDLGSGRSTDTQYF

j_gene: TRBJ2-7
v_gene: TRBV5-4
len: 14
d_gene: TRBD1
abundance: NA
CDR3nt: TGTGCCAGCAGCTTGGATGGGACAGGCAACGAGCAGTACTTC
CDR3aa: CASSLDGTGNEQYF

j_gene: TRBJ2-5
v_gene: TRBV4-3
len: 16
d_gene: TRBD2
abundance: NA
CDR3nt: TGCGCCAGCAGCCAAGCGGGACTAGCGGGACAAGAGACCCAGTACTTC
CDR3aa: CASSQAGLAGQETQYF

j_gene: TRBJ2-7
v_gene: TRBV27
len: 14
d_gene: NA
abundance: NA
CDR3nt: TGTGCCAGCAGTTTATTCGCCAGCTCCTACGAGCAGTACTTC
CDR3aa: CASSLFASSYEQYF